This T cell receptor beta chain was retrieved from a study of T-cell reconstitution after alpha-beta-depleted transplantation in children (TCRdb year 2016). At the level of the whole study: T-cell immune reconstitution after TCRalphabeta/CD19-depleted allogeneic hematopoietic cell transplantation in children was quantitatively tracked in the study by means of TCR repertoire profiling.

Many counts were recorded for this clonotype. What antigen it recognizes has not been identified. Base-call qualities are not available, and no considerably larger clone is one nucleotide away. The CDR3 goes from the cysteine to the phenylalanine over 14 residues. Only CDR3 DNA is held: 42 bases, read in frame from base 1. V sheds 3 bases and J sheds 2 bases, leaving 11 bases between their ends. The germline V gene encodes CDR1 SGHVS and CDR2 FNYEAQ. The method behind the library was PCR. TCRdb names Illumina HiSeq 2500 as the instrument used. TCR library preparation used molecular barcoding, with unique molecular identifiers applied to normalize quantification of the TCRbeta repertoire. TCRdb reran the public reads through fastp at Q25 and MiXCR, keeping productive beta chains. Rows with one shared CDR3 protein collapse into an entry with the most common genes and DNA. The sample includes 100,000 to 120,000 distinct CDR3 sequences, with approximately 10% observed a single time. The ten largest account for about 7.3% of the sample.

This sequence uses TRBV7-6 and TRBJ2-7; 6 matching bases give a weak D call of TRBD1. This receptor was obtained from a human donor who donated a stem cell graft to a child with acute lymphoblastic leukemia. This sample comprised PBMCs from the stem cell graft donor, obtained from the stem cell graft. The CDR3: CASSFSDSTYEQYF. The nucleotide sequence is TGTGCCAGCAGCTTTTCGGACAGCACCTACGAGCAGTACTTC.